A selection of T cell receptor beta chains follows, all from one sample in a study of shared clonotypes between healthy human individuals. Profiled with immunoSEQ multiplex PCR; TCRdb holds only in-frame clones, not every one. This table holds 530,000 or so clones, nearly 80% found once. Sequenced sample: PBMCs. The receptors were sampled from a woman aged 40 to 50 in good health. Some clones in this sample may be carry-over from other donors' samples. The CDR3 runs from the conserved cysteine through the conserved F or W. D genes are given only for firm matches. Rows give clone size only sometimes, using once, few, many, or a class for an expanded clone.

>TRBV6-1|TRBJ1-5|TRBD1|-
CASSEGGLATSGTAHPHNQPQHF
TGTGCCAGCAGTGAAGGTGGATTGGCGACCTCTGGGACAGCACACCCCCACAATCAGCCCCAGCATTTT
>TRBV15|TRBJ2-5|TRBD2|-
CATRLAGAETQYF
TGTGCCACCAGGCTAGCGGGAGCAGAGACCCAGTACTTC
>TRBV25-1|TRBJ2-1|-|-
CARPLRANYNEQFF
TGTGCCAGGCCCTTGAGGGCCAACTACAATGAGCAGTTCTTC
>TRBV28|TRBJ2-3|-|few
CASKGGAVTDTQYF
TGTGCCAGCAAAGGGGGAGCGGTAACAGATACGCAGTATTTT
>TRBV19|TRBJ2-7|TRBD1|-
CATALSGTGVWQYF
TGTGCCACCGCCCTAAGTGGGACAGGGGTTTGGCAGTACTTC
>TRBV18|TRBJ1-5|-|-
CASSPQSLGINQPQHF
TGTGCCAGCTCACCACAGAGCCTCGGTATAAATCAGCCCCAGCATTTT
>TRBV5-4|TRBJ2-2|TRBD2|-
CASSPGLALSTGELFF
TGTGCCAGCAGCCCAGGACTAGCTTTGAGCACCGGGGAGCTGTTTTTT
>TRBV5-6|TRBJ2-5|TRBD2|-
CASQLAGGVETQYF
TGTGCCAGCCAACTAGCGGGAGGGGTAGAGACCCAGTACTTC
>TRBV6-5|TRBJ1-5|-|-
CASSLEGPRSNQPQHF
TGTGCCAGCAGTTTGGAGGGGCCCCGTAGCAATCAGCCCCAGCATTTT
>TRBV29-1|TRBJ1-4|TRBD1|-
CSALGQGGTNEKLFF
TGCAGCGCTCTAGGACAGGGGGGAACTAATGAAAAACTGTTTTTT
>TRBV30|TRBJ2-7|-|-
CAWNRQGEGEQYF
TGTGCCTGGAATAGGCAGGGAGAGGGCGAGCAGTACTTC
>TRBV6-4|TRBJ1-2|-|-
CASSDEGRAGYTF
TGTGCCAGCAGTGACGAGGGCAGAGCTGGCTACACCTTC
>TRBV12-5|TRBJ1-1|TRBD1|-
CASSISGGLGAEAFF
TGTGCTAGCTCTATATCAGGGGGCCTCGGGGCTGAAGCTTTCTTT
>TRBV6-5|TRBJ1-6|TRBD1|-
CASHQGDRGISPLHF
TGTGCCAGCCACCAGGGGGACAGGGGGATTTCACCCCTCCACTTT